The 30 T cell receptor beta chains listed next were all sequenced from one sample in a study of shared clonotypes between healthy human individuals. The data were produced by immunoSEQ multiplex PCR, yet TCRdb's version contains in-frame clones alone and is incomplete. The sample has about 1 million clones, about 70% seen once. Sequencing was carried out using memory CD4+ T cells sorted from blood. Subset in this sample: CD45RA-negative fraction. These receptors were obtained from a man in his late teens or twenties in good health.

This clone was seen only a few times. The chain combines TRBV6-1 with TRBJ1-1; D is possibly TRBD1 (6 bases). This CDR3 spans 14 amino acids. CDR1 and CDR2 (germline): MNHNS, SASEGT. Trimming took off 4 bases at V and 4 bases at J, with 13 bases between the two ends. CDR3 sequence reads: CASSVKGGGTEAFF. The DNA for the CDR3 is TGTGCCAGCAGTGTAAAGGGGGGAGGCACTGAAGCTTTCTTT.

The chain carries TRBV7-2 and TRBJ1-1; tentative D call: TRBD1 (5 bases). V lost 3 bases and J 1 base, leaving 9 bases between the germline ends. Germline V gives CDR1 SGHTA, CDR2 FQGNSA. This CDR3 contains 14 residues. CDR3 DNA: TGTGCCAGCAGCTTGGGGGTTACGAACACTGAAGCTTTCTTT. Protein sequence: CASSLGVTNTEAFF.

J is TRBJ2-2 and V is TRBV11-3; no clear D gene. This CDR3 has 14 residues. Germline V CDR1 and CDR2: SGHNT, YENEEA. The ends were cut back, 4 bases at V and 6 bases at J, with 12 bases in the middle. As DNA, the CDR3 is TGTGCCAGCAGCTCGGCCCTGGGCTCCGGGGAGCTGTTTTTT. Amino acids: CASSSALGSGELFF.

This clone has ten or more counts. The genes are TRBV29-1 and TRBJ2-2; D is ambiguous. Trimming removed 5 bases at V and 3 bases at J, with 13 bases between. The germline V gene has CDR1 SQVTM and CDR2 ANQGSEA. The CDR3 contains 14 residues. CDR3 protein: CSVRYGSYTGELFF. CDR3 coding DNA: TGCAGCGTTCGGTACGGCTCCTACACCGGGGAGCTGTTTTTT.

The rearrangement links TRBV19 to TRBJ1-1; 10 bases are shared with TRBD1. The CDR3 is 15 amino acids. Looked up from germline, CDR1 is LNHDA and CDR2 is SQIVND (reference sequence). The V and J ends lost 5 bases and 5 bases, in that order; junction bases with no gene match: 8. The chain's CDR3 is CASSPNDRGLTEAFF. The DNA of the CDR3 is TGTGCCAGTAGTCCCAACGACAGGGGGCTTACTGAAGCTTTCTTT.

This chain links TRBV11-2 with TRBJ2-7; D is perhaps TRBD1 or TRBD2 (5 bases each). V gave up 4 bases and J gave up 0 bases, with 13 bases separating them. CDR1 SGHAT and CDR2 FQNNGV come from the germline V gene. The CDR3 runs to 15 residues. The CDR3 region has the DNA TGTGCCAGCAGCTCCGAAATTGGGGGCTCCTACGAGCAGTACTTC. This encodes CASSSEIGGSYEQYF.

The gene calls are TRBV6-1 and TRBJ2-1; 10 positions match TRBD1. There are 15 residues in the CDR3. Germline values: CDR1 MNHNS, CDR2 SASEGT. V shed 5 bases, J shed 5 bases, and the junction held 6 bases outside the gene matches. CDR3 nucleotide sequence: TGTGCCAGCAGTCGCGGACAGGGGGAACACAATGAGCAGTTCTTC. Protein: CASSRGQGEHNEQFF.

The chain couples TRBV9 to TRBJ1-1; no clear D gene. CDR1 is SGDLS and CDR2 is YYNGEE in the germline V gene. The V end lost 4 bases, the J end lost 7 bases, and 17 bases lay between the germline ends. This CDR3 contains 14 residues. The CDR3 loop reads CASSPLGSLIEAFF. DNA for the CDR3: TGTGCCAGCAGCCCCCTGGGGTCATTGATTGAAGCTTTCTTT.

This clone was detected a few times. The gene calls are TRBV6-6 and TRBJ2-5; 7 nucleotides match TRBD1. This CDR3 has 15 amino acids. V lost 5 bases, J lost 7 bases, and 13 bases stayed unmatched. In germline, CDR1 is MNHNY, CDR2 SVGAGI (reference sequence). Here the CDR3 DNA reads TGTGCCAGCAGTACTACCAACAGGGGCGATCGGACCCAGTACTTC. Translation: CASSTTNRGDRTQYF.

The chain uses TRBV6-6 and TRBJ2-4; 7 bases fit TRBD2. Germline CDR1 and CDR2: MNHNY and SVGAGI (reference sequence). This CDR3 has 12 residues. After removal of 5 bases from V and 5 bases from J, the junction contained 0 bases not matched to a gene. The CDR3 sequence is CASSGGENIQYF. CDR3 sequence (DNA): TGTGCCAGCAGTGGGGGGGAAAACATTCAGTACTTC.

The chain recombines TRBV7-9 with TRBJ2-7, with 7 bases identical to TRBD1. The germline gives CDR1 SEHNR, CDR2 FQNEAQ (reference sequence). The CDR3 has 16 residues. V gave up 3 bases and J gave up 0 bases; unmatched junction bases: 8. Written as DNA, the CDR3 is TGTGCCAGCAGCTTGGCGATAGGGACAGCCTCCTACGAGCAGTACTTC. Amino acid sequence: CASSLAIGTASYEQYF.

The chain employs TRBV9 and TRBJ2-1, with D tentatively TRBD1 (6 bases). This CDR3 is built from 14 residues. The V gene's germline CDR1 is SGDLS and CDR2 YYNGEE. Trimming left V 3 bases short and J 3 bases short, with 10 bases between. CDR3 sequence (DNA): TGTGCCAGCAGCGCGGACAGCCGCTACAATGAGCAGTTCTTC. This codes for CASSADSRYNEQFF.

The chain carries TRBV5-5 and TRBJ2-7, with D maybe TRBD1 (6 bases). The germline V and J ends were trimmed by 3 bases and 2 bases, with 12 bases remaining between them. Germline V gives CDR1 SGHKS, CDR2 YYEKEE (reference sequence). The CDR3 spans 14 residues. The CDR3, as DNA: TGTGCCAGCAGCTACCGACAGGCCCCCTACGAGCAGTACTTC. It specifies CASSYRQAPYEQYF.

This clone has just a few counts. The chain links TRBV19 to TRBJ1-2; the D is unclear. CDR3 length: 12 amino acids. Germline CDR1 is LNHDA and CDR2 is SQIVND (reference sequence). In DNA form, the CDR3 reads TGTGCTCGCCCCGGATTCAACTATGGCTACACCTTC. Amino acids: CARPGFNYGYTF.

There are a few counts of this clone. V is TRBV28 and J is TRBJ2-7; D possibly matches TRBD1 or TRBD2 (5 bases each). Germline values: CDR1 MDHEN, CDR2 SYDVKM. Between the trimmed V and J ends, which lost 3 bases and 6 bases, there was a span of 12 bases. The CDR3 contains 13 residues. The CDR3 reads CASSFVSGGEQYF. The CDR3 region has the DNA TGTGCCAGCAGTTTTGTTTCTGGGGGCGAGCAGTACTTC.

There are many counts of this clone. The genes are TRBV18 and TRBJ1-6; the match to TRBD1 covers 8 bases. J was trimmed by 5 bases and V by 6 bases; bases with no gene match: 0. The CDR3 consists of 13 residues. Germline V gene data show CDR1 as KGHSH and CDR2 as LQKENI. Here the CDR3 reads CASSGQDNSPLHF. The CDR3 region has the DNA TGTGCCAGCTCGGGACAGGATAATTCACCCCTCCACTTT.

CDR3 sequence (DNA): TGCGCCAGCAGCTTGCCGTCAGGGTGGAAGAATACGCAGTATTTT. Translated, it gives CASSLPSGWKNTQYF. The gene calls are TRBV5-1 and TRBJ2-3; perhaps TRBD1 as D (5 bases). Trimming took 1 base from V and 7 from J, leaving 16 bases between them. The CDR3 runs to 15 residues. Germline V CDR1 and CDR2: SGHRS, YFSETQ.

This clone was seen a few times. The gene calls are TRBV7-8 and TRBJ2-2, with TRBD2 matching over 8 bases. Trimming cost V 6 bases and J 2 bases; bases outside gene matches: 8. The CDR3 is 16 amino acids. The V gene's germline CDR1 is SGHVS and CDR2 FQNEAQ. The CDR3 loop is CASRRSSGYNTGELFF. DNA for the CDR3: TGTGCCAGCAGGAGATCTAGCGGGTACAACACCGGGGAGCTGTTTTTT.

The chain employs TRBV5-1 and TRBJ2-3; unclear D gene. CDR3 length: 15 residues. Germline V CDR1 and CDR2: SGHRS, YFSETQ. V gave up 4 bases and J gave up 4 bases, with 16 bases separating them. CDR3 sequence: CASSRTSGIADTQYF. CDR3 DNA sequence: TGCGCCAGCAGCCGCACGTCGGGTATCGCAGATACGCAGTATTTT.

The chain has TRBV10-3 and TRBJ2-2; 9 bases line up with TRBD2. Trimming cost V 0 bases and J 6 bases; bases outside gene matches: 5. The germline gives CDR1 ENHRY, CDR2 SYGVKD. The CDR3 contains 16 residues. The CDR3 protein is CAISESAGGDAGELFF. DNA for the CDR3: TGTGCCATCAGTGAGTCGGCGGGAGGGGACGCCGGGGAGCTGTTTTTT.

The chain joins TRBV18 to TRBJ2-1; TRBD2 is a possible D gene (5 bases). The V end lost 3 bases, the J end lost 5 bases, and 8 bases lay between the germline ends. CDR1 is KGHSH, CDR2 LQKENI, per germline. The CDR3 consists of 13 residues. Here the CDR3 reads CASSPGIDNEQFF. The CDR3 region has the DNA TGTGCCAGCTCACCCGGGATCGACAATGAGCAGTTCTTC.

The chain combines TRBV30 with TRBJ2-5, with D unclear. The J call may not be correct, given that the DNA end is closer to TRBJ2-7. The CDR3 has 14 residues. Germline CDR1 and CDR2: GTSNPN and SVGIG (reference sequence). This CDR3 reads CAWRSDKPPYEQYF. CDR3 sequence (DNA): TGTGCCTGGAGATCAGACAAGCCCCCCTACGAGCAGTACTTC.

The count of this clone is one. The chain employs TRBV7-2 and TRBJ2-2; D may match TRBD1 or TRBD2 (5 bases each). V shed 5 bases and J shed 1 base, with 11 bases lying between them. This CDR3 has 15 residues. Germline values: CDR1 SGHTA, CDR2 FQGNSA. CDR3 region: CASSRGPMNTGELFF. The CDR3 DNA follows: TGTGCCAGCAGCCGGGGACCGATGAACACCGGGGAGCTGTTTTTT.

This chain uses TRBV4-1 with TRBJ1-2; tentative D call: TRBD1 (6 bases). The germline V gene encodes CDR1 MGHRA and CDR2 YSYEKL. V was clipped by 0 bases and J by 8 bases, with 28 bases between them. The CDR3 totals 19 residues. The CDR3 nucleotides are TGCGCCAGCAGCCAAGACAAGGACCCAGGTCCCACAGGGAGTAGGGGCTACACCTTC. This gives the protein CASSQDKDPGPTGSRGYTF.

The V call is TRBV11-2, the J call TRBJ1-1; maybe TRBD1 (5 bases). Germline V CDR1 and CDR2: SGHAT, FQNNGV. The CDR3 contains 14 residues. Trimming took 4 bases from V and 1 from J, leaving 10 bases between them. The CDR3 DNA reads TGTGCCAGCAGCTCAATTACAGGGAACACTGAAGCTTTCTTT. This codes for CASSSITGNTEAFF.

With regard to this clone: One end of the junction is discordant with germline, which a read error may explain. The rearrangement links TRBV5-4 to TRBJ2-5; 7 bases map to TRBD2. The length of the CDR3 is 16 residues. The V gene's germline CDR1 is SGHNT and CDR2 YYREEE (reference sequence). The CDR3 reads CASSLGLAGTMETQYF. DNA for the CDR3: TGTGCCAGCAGTTTGGGATTAGCGGGCACCATGGAGACCCAGTACTTC.

Worth noting for this clone: At the DNA level, this CDR3 is encoded by other sequences in the same sample as well. The chain is built from TRBV30 and TRBJ2-7; either TRBD1 or TRBD2 may supply D (5 bases each). The CDR3 extends over 12 amino acids. Trimming took 1 base from V and 4 from J, leaving 8 bases between them. From germline, CDR1 is GTSNPN and CDR2 SVGIG (reference sequence). In DNA, the CDR3 is TGTGCCTGGAGTGGGGGGTCTTACGAGCAGTACTTC. Protein product: CAWSGGSYEQYF. Based on the CDR3 plus reference TRBV30 and TRBJ2-7, the full variable domain is SQTIHQWPATLVQPVGSPLSLECTVEGTSNPNLYWYRQAAGRGLQLLFYSVGIGQISSEVPQNLSASRPQDRQFILSSKKLLLSDSGFYLCAWSGGSYEQYFGPGTRLTVT.

This chain links TRBV30 with TRBJ2-7; a weak D match, TRBD1 (5 bases). The V gene's germline CDR1 is GTSNPN and CDR2 SVGIG (reference sequence). The CDR3 has 14 amino acids. The V and J ends lost 5 bases and 2 bases respectively, with 16 bases between them. The CDR3 coding sequence is TGTGCCTGGCGAAGGCCAGGGTTGACCTACGAGCAGTACTTC. It yields the protein CAWRRPGLTYEQYF.

The V and J genes are TRBV5-1 and TRBJ2-7; 9 positions match TRBD1. The germline V gene has CDR1 SGHRS and CDR2 YFSETQ. The CDR3 is made up of 14 amino acids. The trim removed 3 bases at V and 5 bases at J, leaving 6 bases unmatched. CDR3 protein: CASSYGQGTNEQYF. Here the CDR3 DNA reads TGCGCCAGCAGCTATGGACAGGGGACCAACGAGCAGTACTTC.

The chain combines TRBV6-1 with TRBJ2-7; a possible D gene is TRBD1 (5 bases). This CDR3 comprises 14 residues. Germline CDR1 is MNHNS and CDR2 is SASEGT. Trimming shortened V by 5 bases and J by 0 bases, and 11 bases separated the two germline ends. CDR3 amino acids: CASSLRTPSYEQYF. CDR3 nucleotides: TGTGCCAGCAGTCTCCGGACACCCTCCTACGAGCAGTACTTC.